Listed below are T cell receptor beta chains from one sample, sequenced in a study of neurological immune-mediated disorders. TCRdb used MiXCR to reprocess the 5' RACE reads, holding one entry per CDR3 protein. The sample records over 65,000 distinct CDR3 sequences, 2% to 3% being singletons. Sequences were obtained from PBMCs. The receptors were sampled from a woman aged 25 to 39 with multiple sclerosis. Each CDR3 is given with its conserved first and last residue. The order of the fields is V gene, J gene, CDR3 protein.

TRBV19,TRBJ2-2,CASSFGQGIAGELFF
TRBV5-1,TRBJ1-6,CASSLIAGGASPLHF
TRBV5-1,TRBJ2-1,CASSGTGNNEQFF
TRBV29-1,TRBJ2-7,CSVVLGAPYEQYF
TRBV12-3/TRBV12-4,TRBJ1-6,CASNRERSPLHF
TRBV2,TRBJ2-1,CASSLLAESYNEQFF
TRBV2,TRBJ2-2,CASRSRTGDTGELFF
TRBV21-1,TRBJ1-2,CASSPGIVWSGYTF
TRBV20-1,TRBJ1-2,CSASRDDLGGYTF
TRBV28,TRBJ2-3,CVSGTSTDTQYF
TRBV6-2/TRBV6-3,TRBJ2-1,CASSYSLPELVFF
TRBV20-1,TRBJ1-6,CSARSRDRGDSPLHF
TRBV20-1,TRBJ2-1,CSARDSGGTYNEQFF
TRBV5-5,TRBJ2-7,CASSAEGFAAEEQYF